A single sample gave rise to the 8 T cell receptor beta chains below, sequenced in a study of T cells in Graves' hyperthyroidism and ophthalmopathy. Amplified TCR beta CDR3 regions came from RNA transcripts. First-round RT-PCR targeting the TCR CDR3 was performed with the HTBI primer set. TCRdb analysed the multiplex PCR reads with MiXCR anew, one entry per CDR3 protein. The sample contains a few hundred thousand distinct CDR3 sequences, around 13% of which appear only once. Sequencing used blood. These receptors were collected from a woman in her twenties or thirties with Graves' ophthalmopathy.

In this sample, this clonotype turned up many times. The genes are TRBV10-3 and TRBJ2-3; 11 bases are a match to TRBD2. In germline, CDR1 is ENHRY, CDR2 SYGVKD. The ends lost 6 bases at V and 1 base at J; junction bases unmatched: 3. The CDR3 sequence is 15 residues long. CDR3 in DNA: TGTGCCATCAGGCCGACTAGCGGGGGCACAGATACGCAGTATTTT. It translates to CAIRPTSGGTDTQYF.

This clonotype was detected many times. This chain uses TRBV12-3 or TRBV12-4 with TRBJ1-5; weak D call: TRBD1 (5 bases). V was shortened by 6 bases and J by 0 bases, with 30 bases between the two germline ends. The CDR3 is 21 amino acids. In DNA form, the CDR3 reads TGTGCCAGCAGCGAAAATTTCCGTTTCGGTACAGGTGGCTATAGCAATCAGCCCCAGCATTTT. Translated, it gives CASSENFRFGTGGYSNQPQHF.

Here the CDR3 DNA reads TGCAGTGCTAGAGTTTGGCGGGGGGACCAAGAGACCCAGTACTTC. It translates to CSARVWRGDQETQYF. The J gene is TRBJ2-5, the V gene TRBV20-1; 8 bases line up with TRBD2. V gave up 1 base and J gave up 0 bases; unmatched junction bases: 4. The CDR3 has 15 residues. Germline assignment: CDR1 DFQATT and CDR2 SNEGSKA (reference sequence).

This clonotype was recorded at least ten times. V usage is TRBV7-9 and J usage is TRBJ2-1; D ambiguous. From germline, CDR1 is SEHNR and CDR2 FQNEAQ (reference sequence). The length of the CDR3 is 13 residues. V gave up 1 base and J gave up 4 bases, with 5 bases separating them. The CDR3, as DNA: TGTGCCAGCAGCTTAGGGGAATACAATGAGCAGTTCTTC. It encodes CASSLGEYNEQFF.

This clonotype was detected a few times. CDR3 sequence (DNA): TGCGCCAGCGGACACTACGAGCAGTACTTC. Encoded protein: CASGHYEQYF. This chain uses TRBV10-2 with TRBJ2-7; D might be TRBD1 (5 bases). Germline V gene lookup returns CDR1 WSHSY and CDR2 SAAADI. This CDR3 has 10 amino acids. The V and J ends lost 8 bases and 3 bases respectively, with 5 bases between them.

This clonotype was observed many times. V and J are TRBV6-1 and TRBJ2-1; the match to TRBD1 covers 11 bases. Germline lookup yields CDR1 MNHNS and CDR2 SASEGT. J lost 6 bases, V lost 1 base, and 5 bases had no gene match. This CDR3 comprises 16 residues. CDR3 protein: CASSEVDRGLINEQFF. CDR3 bases: TGTGCCAGCAGTGAAGTGGACAGGGGGCTAATCAATGAGCAGTTCTTC.

V gene TRBV5-1 combines with J gene TRBJ2-2; D is uncertain. The CDR3 length is 15 residues. Germline CDR1 is SGHRS and CDR2 is YFSETQ. V lost 2 bases, J lost 0 bases, and 8 bases lay in between. The CDR3 sequence is CASSFGLPNTGELFF. The CDR3 DNA sequence: TGCGCCAGCAGCTTCGGGCTTCCGAACACCGGGGAGCTGTTTTTT.

The CDR3 bases are TGTGCCAGCAGCTCCGGGACAAAGGCCCATGAGCAGTTCTTC. Residues: CASSSGTKAHEQFF. V gene TRBV7-2 combines with J gene TRBJ2-1; D may be TRBD1 (6 bases). Deletions cut 4 bases from V and 8 bases from J, with 15 bases between. Germline CDR1 and CDR2: SGHTA and FQGNSA. The CDR3 sequence is 14 residues long.